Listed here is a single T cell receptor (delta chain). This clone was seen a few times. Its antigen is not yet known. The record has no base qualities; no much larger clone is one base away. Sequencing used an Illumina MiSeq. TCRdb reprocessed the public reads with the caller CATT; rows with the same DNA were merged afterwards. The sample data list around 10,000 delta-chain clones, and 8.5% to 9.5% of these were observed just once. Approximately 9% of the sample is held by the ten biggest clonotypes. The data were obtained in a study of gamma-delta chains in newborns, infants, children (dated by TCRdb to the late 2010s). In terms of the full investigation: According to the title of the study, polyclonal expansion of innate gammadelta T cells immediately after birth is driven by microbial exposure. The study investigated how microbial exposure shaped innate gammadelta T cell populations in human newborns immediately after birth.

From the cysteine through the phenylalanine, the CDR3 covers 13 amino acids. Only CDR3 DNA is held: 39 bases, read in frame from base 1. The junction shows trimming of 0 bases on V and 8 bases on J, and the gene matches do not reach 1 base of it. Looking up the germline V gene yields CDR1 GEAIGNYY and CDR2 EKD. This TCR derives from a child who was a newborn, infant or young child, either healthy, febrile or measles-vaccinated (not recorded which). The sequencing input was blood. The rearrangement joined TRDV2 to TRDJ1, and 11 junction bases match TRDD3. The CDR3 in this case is CACDTWGIRKLIF. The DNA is TGTGCCTGTGACACCTGGGGGATACGCAAACTCATCTTT.